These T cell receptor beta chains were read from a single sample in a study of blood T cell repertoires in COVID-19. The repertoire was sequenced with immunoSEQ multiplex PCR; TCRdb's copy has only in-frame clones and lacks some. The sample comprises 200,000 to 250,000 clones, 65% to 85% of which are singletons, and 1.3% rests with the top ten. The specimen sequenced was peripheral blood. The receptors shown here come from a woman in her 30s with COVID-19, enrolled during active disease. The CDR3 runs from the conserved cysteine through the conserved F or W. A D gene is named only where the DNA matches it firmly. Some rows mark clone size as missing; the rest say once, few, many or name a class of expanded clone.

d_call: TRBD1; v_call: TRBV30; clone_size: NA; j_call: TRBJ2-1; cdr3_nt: TGTGCCGGAATGTTCGGGGACAGTAAAAATGAGCAGTTCTTC; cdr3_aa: CAGMFGDSKNEQFF
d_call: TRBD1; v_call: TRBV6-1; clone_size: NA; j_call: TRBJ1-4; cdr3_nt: TGTGCCAGCAGTGATCAGGGACAGTCTAATGAAAAACTGTTTTTT; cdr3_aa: CASSDQGQSNEKLFF
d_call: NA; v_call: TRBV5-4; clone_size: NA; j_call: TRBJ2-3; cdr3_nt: TGTGCCAGCAGCTTGTTGCTATCGAGAAGCACAGATACGCAGTATTTT; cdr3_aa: CASSLLLSRSTDTQYF
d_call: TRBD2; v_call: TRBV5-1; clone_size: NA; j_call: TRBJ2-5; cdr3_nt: TGCGCCAGCAGCTTGGCCGGGGGTAGCGGGAGTTCTGAGACCCAGTACTTC; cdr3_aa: CASSLAGGSGSSETQYF
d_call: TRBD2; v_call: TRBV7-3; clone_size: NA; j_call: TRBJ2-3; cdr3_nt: TGTGCCAGCAGCTTGGACCCTTTCGCGGGGGGGTCAGGGCAAGATACGCAGTATTTT; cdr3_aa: CASSLDPFAGGSGQDTQYF
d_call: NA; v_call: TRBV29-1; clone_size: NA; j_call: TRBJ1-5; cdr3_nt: TGCAGCGTCACTCAGGGAAGCAATCAGCCCCAGCATTTT; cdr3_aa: CSVTQGSNQPQHF
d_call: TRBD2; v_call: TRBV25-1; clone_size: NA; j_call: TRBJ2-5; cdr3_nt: TGTGCCAGCAGTGAATGGCCTACTAGCGGGAGGAGTGAGACCCAGTACTTC; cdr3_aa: CASSEWPTSGRSETQYF
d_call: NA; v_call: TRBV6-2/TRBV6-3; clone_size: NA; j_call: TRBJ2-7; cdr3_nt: TGTGCCAGCAGCCCTCGTCGCGACGAGCAGTACTTC; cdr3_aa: CASSPRRDEQYF
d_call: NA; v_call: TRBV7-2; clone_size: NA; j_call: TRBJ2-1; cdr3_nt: TGTGCCAGCAGCCCCGAGTCCGGGAAGGTTGACAATGAGCAGTTCTTC; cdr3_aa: CASSPESGKVDNEQFF
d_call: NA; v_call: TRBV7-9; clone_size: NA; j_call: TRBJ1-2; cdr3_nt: TGTGCCAGCAGCTCAGACCGGGAAATCTATGGCTACACCTTC; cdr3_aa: CASSSDREIYGYTF
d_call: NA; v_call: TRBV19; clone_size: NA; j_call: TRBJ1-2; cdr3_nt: TGTGCCAGTACCGTCTCCCTTGCGGGCTATGGCTACACCTTC; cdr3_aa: CASTVSLAGYGYTF
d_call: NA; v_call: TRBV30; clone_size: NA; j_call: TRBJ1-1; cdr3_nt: TGTGCCTGGAGTGTCGGGTCTGAAGCTTTCTTT; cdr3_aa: CAWSVGSEAFF
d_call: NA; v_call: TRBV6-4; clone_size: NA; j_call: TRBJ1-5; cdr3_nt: TGTGCCAGCAGCCTAGGGGCAAATCAGCCCCAGCATTTT; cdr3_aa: CASSLGANQPQHF
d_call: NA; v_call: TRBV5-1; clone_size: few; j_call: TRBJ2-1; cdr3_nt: TGCGCCAGCAGCCCCTTTTCTGGCGGCGCCTACAATGAGCAGTTCTTC; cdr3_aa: CASSPFSGGAYNEQFF
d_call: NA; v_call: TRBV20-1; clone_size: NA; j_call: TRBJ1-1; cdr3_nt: TGCAGTGCTAGAGAGAGCACTGAAGCTTTCTTT; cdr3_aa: CSARESTEAFF
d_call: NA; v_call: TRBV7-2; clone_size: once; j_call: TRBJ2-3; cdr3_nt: TGTGCCAGCAGCCCAGGGACATACCGGACAGATACGCAGTATTTT; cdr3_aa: CASSPGTYRTDTQYF
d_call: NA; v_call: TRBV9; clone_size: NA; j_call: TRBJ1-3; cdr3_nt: TGTGCCAGCAGCGCTTCCACAGTGCACTCTGGAAACACCATATATTTT; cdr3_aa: CASSASTVHSGNTIYF
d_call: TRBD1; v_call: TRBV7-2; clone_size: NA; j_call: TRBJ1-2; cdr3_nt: TGTGCCAGCAGCTCGGGACAGAGGGGCTATGGCTACACCTTC; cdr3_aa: CASSSGQRGYGYTF
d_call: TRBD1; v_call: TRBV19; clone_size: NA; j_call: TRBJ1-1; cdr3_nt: TGTGCCAGTAGTCCACGACAGGGGAACACTGAAGCTTTCTTT; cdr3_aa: CASSPRQGNTEAFF
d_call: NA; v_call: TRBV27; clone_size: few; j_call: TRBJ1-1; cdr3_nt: TGTGCCAGCAGTCCCAGTGCAGGGGAACGGAACACTGAAGCTTTCTTT; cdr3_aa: CASSPSAGERNTEAFF
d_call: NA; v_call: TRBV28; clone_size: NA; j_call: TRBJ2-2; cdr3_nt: TGTGCCAGCAGCCGCGGTTTGGACACCGGGGAGCTGTTTTTT; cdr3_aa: CASSRGLDTGELFF
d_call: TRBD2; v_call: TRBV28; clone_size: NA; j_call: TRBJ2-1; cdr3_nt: TGTGCCAGCAGGTATTCCGGGACTAGCGGGGGCAATGAGCAGTTCTTC; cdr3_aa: CASRYSGTSGGNEQFF
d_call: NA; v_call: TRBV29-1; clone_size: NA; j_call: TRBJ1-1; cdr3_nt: TGCAGCGTTGGGCAGGGTCTTGAAGCTTTCTTT; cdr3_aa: CSVGQGLEAFF
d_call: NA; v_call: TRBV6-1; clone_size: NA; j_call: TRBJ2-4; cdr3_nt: TGTGCCAGCAGTGAAAGTGTCGGACGGACTCTAGCCAAAAACATTCAGTACTTC; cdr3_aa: CASSESVGRTLAKNIQYF
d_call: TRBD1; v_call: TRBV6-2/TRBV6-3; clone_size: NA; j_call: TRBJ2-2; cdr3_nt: TGTGCCAGCAGTTCGGACAGGGAGATGGACACCGGGGAGCTGTTTTTT; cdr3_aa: CASSSDREMDTGELFF
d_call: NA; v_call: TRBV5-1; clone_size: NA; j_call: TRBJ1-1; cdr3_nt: TGCGCCAGCAGCTTGCTTACAGGGCGAGGCACTGAAGCTTTCTTT; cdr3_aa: CASSLLTGRGTEAFF
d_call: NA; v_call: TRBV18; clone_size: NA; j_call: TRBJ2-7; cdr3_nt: TGTGCCAGCTCACCGGCCGGGTCCACCTACGAGCAGTACTTC; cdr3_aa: CASSPAGSTYEQYF
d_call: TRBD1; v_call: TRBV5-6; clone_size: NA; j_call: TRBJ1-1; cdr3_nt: TGTGCCAGCAGCTTCGTATTGACAGGGTTGAACACTGAAGCTTTCTTT; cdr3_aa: CASSFVLTGLNTEAFF
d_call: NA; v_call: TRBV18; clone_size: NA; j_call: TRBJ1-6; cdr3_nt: TGTGCCAGCTCACCCTCAATCCGGGGCTCCTATAATTCACCCCTCCACTTT; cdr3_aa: CASSPSIRGSYNSPLHF